The 18 T cell receptor beta chains reported below all come from one sample, sequenced in a study of control samples from healthy donors and cancer patients (dated by TCRdb to 2018 to 2021). The library was built by means of the immunoSEQ multiplex PCR assay. The source is immuneACCESS, and TCRdb retained only in-frame sequences with V and J called. Part of the clones is not carried over; for the studies checked, unresolved V genes explain less than half of this, and the remainder is unexplained. In all, the sample holds some 130,000 clones, and just over 90% of those were seen once. The top ten constitute about 1.5% of the sample. Sequenced material: PBMCs. All receptors derive from a middle-aged man with head and neck cancer.

The rearrangement uses TRBV29-1 and TRBJ1-2; D is unresolved. Between the trimmed V and J ends, which lost 6 bases and 2 bases, there was a span of 13 bases. CDR1 and CDR2 from the germline V gene are SQVTM and ANQGSEA. The length of the CDR3 is 13 residues. The chain's CDR3 is CSVPDRANYGYTF. DNA of the CDR3: TGCAGCGTCCCCGACCGGGCCAACTATGGCTACACCTTC.

The chain has TRBV7-8 and TRBJ1-5, with D maybe TRBD1 (5 bases). This CDR3 has 17 amino acids. Trimming pared 5 bases from V and 3 bases from J, leaving 20 bases between. Germline V gene sequence: CDR1 SGHVS, CDR2 FQNEAQ. The CDR3 here is CASSPSRRGPPNQPQHF. Here the CDR3 DNA reads TGTGCCAGCAGCCCGTCTCGACGGGGCCCCCCCAATCAGCCCCAGCATTTT.

The chain couples TRBV28 to TRBJ2-7; D remains unclear. This CDR3 has 13 residues. With 4 bases removed from V and 0 bases from J, the gap between germline ends came to 7 bases. Looked up from germline, CDR1 is MDHEN and CDR2 is SYDVKM. CDR3 in DNA: TGTGCCAGCAGTTGGCCCAACTCCTACGAGCAGTACTTC. Its translation is CASSWPNSYEQYF.

The J gene is TRBJ1-2, the V gene TRBV9, with TRBD1 identical over 9 bases. This CDR3 is 14 amino acids long. The V and J ends lost 3 bases and 7 bases, in that order; junction bases with no gene match: 7. Per the germline V gene, CDR1 is SGDLS and CDR2 is YYNGEE. CDR3 sequence: CASSATGGAGGYTF. CDR3 DNA: TGTGCCAGCAGCGCTACAGGGGGCGCAGGTGGCTACACCTTC.

CDR3 protein: CASSYDRGLEQYF. CDR3 bases: TGCGCCAGCAGCTATGACAGGGGGCTCGAGCAGTACTTC. The genes are TRBV5-1 and TRBJ2-7; TRBD1 matches 10 bases. The germline V gene has CDR1 SGHRS and CDR2 YFSETQ. J gave up 6 bases and V 3 bases, and 3 bases lay outside the gene matches. CDR3 length: 13 amino acids.

In regard to this clone: The same CDR3 can be traced to other DNA sequences in this sample. This rearrangement joins TRBV9 to TRBJ2-3, with 9 bases fitting TRBD2. Germline V gene lookup returns CDR1 SGDLS and CDR2 YYNGEE. J gave up 5 bases and V 0 bases, and 16 bases lay outside the gene matches. The CDR3 spans 19 residues. CDR3 amino acids: CASSVALGVRSGGIDTQYF. The CDR3 nucleotides are TGTGCCAGCAGCGTAGCTTTGGGAGTTCGGAGCGGGGGGATAGATACGCAGTATTTT.

V and J are TRBV6-5 and TRBJ1-6; 7 bases are shared with TRBD1. Germline V gene data show CDR1 as MNHEY and CDR2 as SVGAGI. This CDR3 has 15 amino acids. Trimming removed 6 bases from V and 2 bases from J; junction bases left unmatched: 4. The CDR3 protein is CASSYTGAYNSPLHF. The DNA for the CDR3 is TGTGCCAGCAGCTATACAGGGGCCTATAATTCACCCCTCCACTTT.

The chain combines TRBV6-2 or TRBV6-3 with TRBJ1-4, with a weak D call TRBD1 (5 bases). Per germline, CDR1 MNHEY and CDR2 SVGEGT. V was shortened by 5 bases and J by 8 bases, with 21 bases between the two germline ends. The CDR3 is 16 amino acids. CDR3 sequence (DNA): TGTGCCAGCAGTGTCCGCGGTTCGGGGGAGAGGGAAAAACTGTTTTTT. Translation gives CASSVRGSGEREKLFF.

The genes are TRBV7-9 and TRBJ1-1; possibly TRBD1 for D (6 bases). The CDR3 consists of 14 residues. V lost 5 bases, J lost 4 bases, and 14 bases lay in between. Germline V gives CDR1 SEHNR, CDR2 FQNEAQ (reference sequence). CDR3 loop: CASSRLGGSTEAFF. In DNA, the CDR3 is TGTGCCAGCAGCCGATTAGGGGGTAGCACTGAAGCTTTCTTT.

The chain links TRBV11-2 to TRBJ2-2; TRBD2 matches 7 bases. The ends lost 3 bases at V and 0 bases at J; junction bases unmatched: 1. CDR1 SGHAT and CDR2 FQNNGV come from the germline V gene. There are 15 residues in the CDR3. The CDR3 region has the DNA TGTGCCAGCAGCTTCCGGGGGGCGAACACCGGGGAGCTGTTTTTT. The encoded protein is CASSFRGANTGELFF.

A word on this clone: The same CDR3 also results from other DNA sequences found in this sample. V and J are TRBV7-3 and TRBJ2-3; 11 nucleotides line up with TRBD2. V shed 5 bases, J shed 5 bases, and the junction held 9 bases outside the gene matches. Germline values: CDR1 SGHTA, CDR2 FQGTGA. The length of the CDR3 is 16 residues. CDR3 sequence: CASSLSGGLAVDTQYF. The CDR3 coding sequence is TGTGCCAGCAGCCTTTCGGGGGGACTAGCGGTAGATACGCAGTATTTT.

The gene calls are TRBV28 and TRBJ1-1; TRBD1 aligns across 8 bases. This CDR3 region has 13 residues. Trimming removed 6 bases from V and 4 bases from J; junction bases left unmatched: 4. Germline V CDR1 and CDR2: MDHEN, SYDVKM. CDR3 loop: CASSPDRATEAFF. The CDR3 DNA reads as TGTGCCAGCAGCCCGGACAGGGCCACTGAAGCTTTCTTT.

The chain employs TRBV27 and TRBJ2-6; TRBD1 matches 9 bases. V trimming: 5 bases; J trimming: 0 bases; junction bases outside the gene matches: 8. CDR1 is MNHEY and CDR2 is SMNVEV in the germline V gene (reference sequence). The CDR3 totals 18 residues. The CDR3 is CASSPRDRALSGANVLTF. For the CDR3, the DNA is TGTGCCAGCAGTCCCAGGGACAGGGCGCTCTCTGGGGCCAACGTCCTGACTTTC. Looking up the rest from reference TRBV27 and TRBJ2-6 gives the full variable domain: EAQVTQNPRYLITVTGKKLTVTCSQNMNHEYMSWYRQDPGLGLRQIYYSMNVEVTDKGDVPEGYKVSRKEKRNFPLILESPSPNQTSLYFCASSPRDRALSGANVLTFGAGSRLTVL.

This rearrangement joins TRBV3-1 (or the pseudogene TRBV3-2) to TRBJ2-5; TRBD1 or TRBD2 may be the D gene (5 bases each). Trimming left V 0 bases short and J 2 bases short, with 10 bases between. Germline V gene sequence: CDR1 LGHDT, CDR2 YNNKEL (reference sequence). CDR3 length: 15 amino acids. CDR3 region: CASSQDLWGQETQYF. The CDR3 DNA reads TGTGCCAGCAGCCAAGATCTATGGGGGCAAGAGACCCAGTACTTC.

The chain employs TRBV28 and TRBJ2-5; D gene unclear. CDR1 MDHEN and CDR2 SYDVKM come from the germline V gene. Trimming took off 10 bases at V and 7 bases at J, with 22 bases between the two ends. This CDR3 is built from 14 residues. The CDR3 spells CATKQPGSVGTQYF. The CDR3 nucleotides are TGTGCCACCAAACAACCCGGATCAGTAGGGACCCAGTACTTC.

The J gene is TRBJ1-3, the V gene TRBV28, with D uncertain. With 2 bases removed from V and 0 bases from J, the gap between germline ends came to 5 bases. This CDR3 is 14 amino acids long. Germline values: CDR1 MDHEN, CDR2 SYDVKM. The CDR3 DNA reads as TGTGCCAGCAGTTTAGCAGACTCTGGAAACACCATATATTTT. Translation gives CASSLADSGNTIYF. Full variable domain (missing parts from reference TRBV28 and TRBJ1-3): DVKVTQSSRYLVKRTGEKVFLECVQDMDHENMFWYRQDPGLGLRLIYFSYDVKMKEKGDIPEGYSVSREKKERFSLILESASTNQTSMYLCASSLADSGNTIYFGEGSWLTVV.

V and J are TRBV11-2 and TRBJ1-2; 7 bases map to TRBD1. The V gene end was trimmed by 10 bases and the J gene end by 2 bases; junction bases not matched to a gene: 4. CDR3 length: 12 residues. Germline V gives CDR1 SGHAT, CDR2 FQNNGV. This CDR3 is CAISRGNYGYTF. CDR3 DNA: TGTGCCATCTCCAGGGGGAACTATGGCTACACCTTC.

The chain is built from TRBV27 and TRBJ2-2; maybe TRBD1 (7 bases). Trimming cost V 8 bases and J 2 bases, with 12 bases left between them. Germline CDR1 is MNHEY and CDR2 is SMNVEV (reference sequence). The CDR3 is made up of 14 amino acids. The CDR3 loop reads CASSGGGNTGELFF. In nucleotides, the CDR3 is TGTGCCAGCTCAGGGGGAGGTAACACCGGGGAGCTGTTTTTT.